What follows are 15 T cell receptor beta chains derived from one specimen sequenced in a study of CD4 T cell repertoires in COVID-19. Clones were sequenced by immunoSEQ multiplex PCR, and TCRdb holds only the in-frame ones, with some missing. Here the sample spans 65,000 to 95,000 clones, around 82% being singletons. Here the sequenced sample was CD4+ T cells from peripheral blood, taken after recovery from COVID-19. All receptors derive from a human donor who had COVID-19.

The J gene is TRBJ2-3, the V gene TRBV7-3, with 8 positions matching TRBD2. The CDR3 is 15 residues long. Trimming removed 1 base from V and 2 bases from J; junction bases left unmatched: 2. Germline V lookup: CDR1 SGHTA, CDR2 FQGTGA. The CDR3 DNA follows: TGTGCCAGCAGCTTAATGGGACTAGACACAGATACGCAGTATTTT. This gives the protein CASSLMGLDTDTQYF.

The chain carries TRBV19 and TRBJ1-6; D unresolved. Trimming left V 2 bases short and J 11 bases short, with 16 bases between. The CDR3 runs to 15 residues. Germline V gene sequence: CDR1 LNHDA, CDR2 SQIVND (reference sequence). The DNA for the CDR3 is TGTGCCAGTAGTATATACGCGCTCTTCACGGCACCCCTCCACTTT. Its protein product is CASSIYALFTAPLHF.

The chain uses TRBV10-3 and TRBJ1-2; TRBD1 is a possible D gene (5 bases). The CDR3 extends over 13 amino acids. V lost 4 bases to trimming and J lost 7 bases, with 13 bases between them. Per germline, CDR1 ENHRY and CDR2 SYGVKD. CDR3: CAISGGGTGGYTF. Here the CDR3 DNA reads TGTGCCATCAGTGGTGGGGGGACTGGTGGCTACACCTTC.

This clone turned up a few times. The chain links TRBV6-4 to TRBJ2-2, with D tentatively TRBD1 (6 bases). CDR1 MRHNA and CDR2 SNTAGT come from the germline V gene. The V gene lost 6 bases and the J gene lost 1 base, with 9 bases spanning the gap. The CDR3 runs 14 residues. Written as DNA, the CDR3 is TGTGCCAGCAGGCTGGGACAGAACACCGGGGAGCTGTTTTTT. Its translation is CASRLGQNTGELFF.

The chain has TRBV5-6 and TRBJ2-7; 10 bases are shared with TRBD1. The V gene end was trimmed by 4 bases and the J gene end by 4 bases; junction bases not matched to a gene: 5. CDR1 is SGHDT and CDR2 is YYEEEE in the germline V gene. The CDR3 spans 14 residues. The CDR3 loop is CASSEGQGLYEQYF. DNA for the CDR3: TGTGCCAGCAGCGAGGGACAGGGGTTATACGAGCAGTACTTC.

In the case of this clone: Other DNA sequences within the sample encode an identical CDR3. This chain connects TRBV7-2 to TRBJ1-2; D not resolved. V lost 2 bases to trimming and J lost 0 bases, with 4 bases between them. The CDR3 consists of 13 residues. Germline values: CDR1 SGHTA, CDR2 FQGNSA. The CDR3 region is CASSLTSNYGYTF. Here the CDR3 DNA reads TGTGCCAGCAGCTTAACTTCTAACTATGGCTACACCTTC.

The CDR3 here is CASSLGIAGGQETQYF. The CDR3 DNA reads TGTGCCAGCAGCTTAGGAATAGCGGGGGGGCAAGAGACCCAGTACTTC. The rearrangement joins TRBV7-2 to TRBJ2-5; 11 bases align to TRBD2. CDR1 and CDR2 from the germline V gene are SGHTA and FQGNSA. The CDR3 has 16 residues. The J segment lost 2 bases and the V segment lost 1 base, leaving 3 bases of the junction unmatched. The whole variable domain, remainder taken from reference TRBV7-2 and TRBJ2-5, is GAGVSQSPSNKVTEKGKDVELRCDPISGHTALYWYRQSLGQGLEFLIYFQGNSAPDKSGLPSDRFSAERTGGSVSTLTIQRTQQEDSAVYLCASSLGIAGGQETQYFGPGTRLLVL.

The CDR3: CASSQQRGPIYGYTF. Written as DNA, the CDR3 is TGTGCCAGCAGCCAACAACGGGGCCCCATCTATGGCTACACCTTC. The chain is built from TRBV14 and TRBJ1-2, with D possibly TRBD1 on 5 matching bases. CDR1 is SGHDN, CDR2 FVKESK, per germline. The CDR3 length is 15 residues. Trimming pared 2 bases from V and 4 bases from J, leaving 14 bases between.

The chain carries TRBV3-1 (or the pseudogene TRBV3-2) and TRBJ2-1; D might be TRBD2 (6 bases). The V end lost 0 bases, the J end lost 7 bases, and 16 bases lay between the germline ends. Germline values: CDR1 LGHDT, CDR2 YNNKEL (reference sequence). This CDR3 contains 16 residues. CDR3 coding DNA: TGTGCCAGCAGCCAAGATGGGGGGAGTAGAGCGAATGAGCAGTTCTTC. Translated: CASSQDGGSRANEQFF.

Only a few counts were recorded for this clone. The CDR3 DNA follows: TGTGCCAGCAGAGCTGAGGCGGGAGATAGTGAGCAGTTCTTC. Amino acids: CASRAEAGDSEQFF. V is TRBV6-4 and J is TRBJ2-1; 7 positions agree with TRBD2. The J segment lost 9 bases and the V segment lost 6 bases, leaving 11 bases of the junction unmatched. The CDR3 has 14 residues. Germline V gives CDR1 MRHNA, CDR2 SNTAGT.

This clone showed up just a few times. The genes are TRBV6-1 and TRBJ1-3; D not resolved. Between the trimmed V and J ends, which lost 3 bases and 0 bases, there was a span of 9 bases. Per the germline V gene, CDR1 is MNHNS and CDR2 is SASEGT. This CDR3 region has 15 residues. The CDR3 bases are TGTGCCAGCAGTGACGGCGTTAACTCTGGAAACACCATATATTTT. It codes for CASSDGVNSGNTIYF.

The rearrangement links TRBV13 to TRBJ2-3; no reliable D call. Trimming took 5 bases from V and 2 from J, leaving 14 bases between them. CDR3 size: 15 residues. Germline V gene data show CDR1 as PRHDT and CDR2 as FYEKMQ (reference sequence). The CDR3 nucleotides read TGTGCCAGCAGCCGCCGCCGGGTCCTCACAGATACGCAGTATTTT. Translating it yields CASSRRRVLTDTQYF.

The V call is TRBV10-3, the J call TRBJ2-3; 7 positions match TRBD2. J was trimmed by 5 bases and V by 0 bases; bases with no gene match: 14. The germline V gene encodes CDR1 ENHRY and CDR2 SYGVKD. This CDR3 has 18 residues. CDR3 bases: TGTGCCATCAGTGAGTCGATCTTCGGAGGGAGGGGTAAAGATACGCAGTATTTT. It yields the protein CAISESIFGGRGKDTQYF.

This chain connects TRBV28 to TRBJ2-7, with a weak D call TRBD2 (6 bases). Germline assignment: CDR1 MDHEN and CDR2 SYDVKM. The CDR3 totals 13 residues. V shed 6 bases and J shed 3 bases, with 12 bases lying between them. CDR3 loop: CASREGGNYEQYF. CDR3 nucleotides: TGTGCCAGCAGGGAGGGCGGGAACTACGAGCAGTACTTC.

The gene calls are TRBV19 and TRBJ2-7, with D perhaps TRBD1 or TRBD2 (5 bases each). V gave up 6 bases and J gave up 5 bases, with 17 bases separating them. This CDR3 has 14 amino acids. Germline assignment: CDR1 LNHDA and CDR2 SQIVND (reference sequence). This CDR3 reads CASSLRSRDHEQYF. In nucleotides, the CDR3 is TGTGCCAGTAGCCTACGTTCTAGGGACCACGAGCAGTACTTC.